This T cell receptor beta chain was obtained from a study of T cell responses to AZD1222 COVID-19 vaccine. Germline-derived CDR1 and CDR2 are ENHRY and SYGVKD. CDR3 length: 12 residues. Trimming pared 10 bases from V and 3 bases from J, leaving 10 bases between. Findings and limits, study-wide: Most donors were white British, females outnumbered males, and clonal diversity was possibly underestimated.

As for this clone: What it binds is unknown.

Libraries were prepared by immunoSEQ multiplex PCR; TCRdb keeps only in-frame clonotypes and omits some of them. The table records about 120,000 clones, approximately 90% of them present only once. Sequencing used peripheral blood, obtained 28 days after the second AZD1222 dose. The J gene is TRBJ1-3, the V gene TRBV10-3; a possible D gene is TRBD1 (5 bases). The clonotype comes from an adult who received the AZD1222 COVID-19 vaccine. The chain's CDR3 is CATGQSGNTIYF. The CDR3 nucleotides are TGTGCCACCGGACAAAGTGGAAACACCATATATTTT.